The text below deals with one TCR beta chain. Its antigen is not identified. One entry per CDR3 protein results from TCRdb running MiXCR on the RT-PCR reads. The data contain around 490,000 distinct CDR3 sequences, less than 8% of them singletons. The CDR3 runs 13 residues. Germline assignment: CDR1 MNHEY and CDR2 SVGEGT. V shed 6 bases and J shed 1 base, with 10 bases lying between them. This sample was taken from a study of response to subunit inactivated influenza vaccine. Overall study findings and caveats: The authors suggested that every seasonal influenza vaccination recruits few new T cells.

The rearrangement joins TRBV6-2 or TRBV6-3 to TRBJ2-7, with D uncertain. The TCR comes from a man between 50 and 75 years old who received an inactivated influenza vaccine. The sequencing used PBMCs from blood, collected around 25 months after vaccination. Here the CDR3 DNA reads TGTGCCAGCAGCCTACAACTTTCCTACGAGCAGTACTTC. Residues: CASSLQLSYEQYF.